This T cell receptor beta chain stems from a study of blood T cell repertoires in COVID-19. Whole-study context: The study drew acute and convalescent COVID-19 samples from the United States, Italy and Spain. Nucleic acid was either cDNA or gDNA, and it came from T cells, B-cell-depleted T cells, or PBMCs.

CDR3 size: 15 residues. V shed 6 bases and J 6 bases; nucleotides not matched to a gene: 11. Germline assignment: CDR1 SGHAT and CDR2 FQNNGV. Participants had their cohort set by participant-reported clinical history. Sequencing used immunoSEQ multiplex PCR; TCRdb keeps in-frame clones, though not all of them. The data contain 110,000 to 150,000 clones, roughly 80% of them singletons. This TCR was sampled from a woman in her thirties or forties who had recovered from COVID-19. This chain links TRBV11-2 with TRBJ2-1; 7 bases are shared with TRBD2. Specimen: PBMCs or T cells enriched from blood (not recorded which). In DNA form, the CDR3 reads TGTGCCAGCAGTCAAATGGGAGGGCGCGGCAATGAGCAGTTCTTC. Translated, it gives CASSQMGGRGNEQFF.